This TCR beta chain was sequenced during a study of T cell responses to AZD1222 COVID-19 vaccine. V lost 4 bases, J lost 4 bases, and 7 bases stayed unmatched. The CDR3 totals 15 residues. Looked up from germline, CDR1 is SGHRS and CDR2 is YFSETQ. This clone was seen only once. Its antigen is unknown. Repertoires were generated with immunoSEQ multiplex PCR, while TCRdb's copy carries only in-frame clones and drops some. Among roughly 70,000 clones listed, 75% to 95% were seen once. Findings and caveats of the study: Clonal diversity was possibly underestimated, and the donors were mostly white British, with more females. Repertoires were obtained only post-peak T cell response. Across spike, vaccine-associated CD4 TCRs were found, dominant at 160-218 and 743-854.

The sequences come from peripheral blood, collected 28 days after the second dose of the MenACWY control vaccine. The V and J genes are TRBV5-1 and TRBJ2-2; 7 nucleotides match TRBD1. The TCR sequence derives from an adult who received the MenACWY meningococcal vaccine as a control. The DNA for the CDR3 is TGCGCCAGCAGCGGTCGGGACAGATCCACCGGGGAGCTGTTTTTT. This gives the protein CASSGRDRSTGELFF.